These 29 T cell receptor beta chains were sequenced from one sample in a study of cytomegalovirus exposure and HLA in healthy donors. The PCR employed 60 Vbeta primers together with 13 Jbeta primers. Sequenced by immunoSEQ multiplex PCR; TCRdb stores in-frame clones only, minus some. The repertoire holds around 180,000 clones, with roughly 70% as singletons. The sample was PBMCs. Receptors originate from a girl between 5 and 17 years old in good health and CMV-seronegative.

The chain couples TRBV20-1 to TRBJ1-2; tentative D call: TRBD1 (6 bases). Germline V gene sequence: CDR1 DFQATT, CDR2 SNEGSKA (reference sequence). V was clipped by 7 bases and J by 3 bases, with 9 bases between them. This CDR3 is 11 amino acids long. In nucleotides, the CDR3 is TGCAGTGGAGGGGGTGACTATGGCTACACCTTC. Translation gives CSGGGDYGYTF.

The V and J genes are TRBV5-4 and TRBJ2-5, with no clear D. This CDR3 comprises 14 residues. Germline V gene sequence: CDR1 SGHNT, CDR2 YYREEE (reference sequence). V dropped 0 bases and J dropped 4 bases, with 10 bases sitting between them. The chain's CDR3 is CASSLESPGETQYF. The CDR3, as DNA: TGTGCCAGCAGCTTGGAATCCCCGGGAGAGACCCAGTACTTC.

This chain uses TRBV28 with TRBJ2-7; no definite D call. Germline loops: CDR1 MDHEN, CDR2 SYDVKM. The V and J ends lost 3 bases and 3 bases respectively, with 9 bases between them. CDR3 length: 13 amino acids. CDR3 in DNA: TGTGCCAGCAGTTTTGCGCAGGTCTACGAGCAGTACTTC. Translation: CASSFAQVYEQYF.

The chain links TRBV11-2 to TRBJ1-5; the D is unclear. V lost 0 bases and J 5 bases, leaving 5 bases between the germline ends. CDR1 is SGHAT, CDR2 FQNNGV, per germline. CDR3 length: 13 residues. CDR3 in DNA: TGTGCCAGCAGCTTAGAGAGTTATCAGCCCCAGCATTTT. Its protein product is CASSLESYQPQHF.

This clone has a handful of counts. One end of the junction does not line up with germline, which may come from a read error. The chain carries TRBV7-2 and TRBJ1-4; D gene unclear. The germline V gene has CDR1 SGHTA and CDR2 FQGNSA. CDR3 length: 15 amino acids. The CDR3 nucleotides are TGTGCCAGCAGGAAAGCCGTAGGAGCTAATGAAGAACTGTTTTTT. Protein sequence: CASRKAVGANEELFF.

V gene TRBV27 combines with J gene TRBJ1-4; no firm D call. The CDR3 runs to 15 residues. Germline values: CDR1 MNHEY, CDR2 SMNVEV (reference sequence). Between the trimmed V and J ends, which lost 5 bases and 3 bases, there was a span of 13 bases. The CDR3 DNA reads TGTGCCAGCAGTCCGCAGGTTAAACCTAATGAAAAACTGTTTTTT. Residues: CASSPQVKPNEKLFF.

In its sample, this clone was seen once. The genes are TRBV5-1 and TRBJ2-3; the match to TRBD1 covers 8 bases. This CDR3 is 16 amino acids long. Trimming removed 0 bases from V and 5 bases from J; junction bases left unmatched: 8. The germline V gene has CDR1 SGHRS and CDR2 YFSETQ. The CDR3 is CASSLAPTGAGDTQYF. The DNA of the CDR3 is TGCGCCAGCAGCTTGGCCCCGACAGGGGCTGGAGATACGCAGTATTTT.

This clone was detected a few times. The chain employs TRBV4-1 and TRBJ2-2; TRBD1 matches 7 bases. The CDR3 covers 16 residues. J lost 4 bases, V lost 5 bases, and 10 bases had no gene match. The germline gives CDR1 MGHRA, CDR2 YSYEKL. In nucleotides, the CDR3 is TGCGCCAGCAGCAAGCCGGGACAGCGGATCACCGGGGAGCTGTTTTTT. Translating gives CASSKPGQRITGELFF.

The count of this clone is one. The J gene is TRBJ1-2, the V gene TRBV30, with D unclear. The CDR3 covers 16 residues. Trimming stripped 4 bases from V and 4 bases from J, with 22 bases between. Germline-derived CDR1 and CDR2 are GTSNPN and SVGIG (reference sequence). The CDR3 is CAWMGAVTLNFYGYTF. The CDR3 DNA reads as TGTGCCTGGATGGGTGCTGTGACACTTAATTTCTATGGCTACACCTTC.

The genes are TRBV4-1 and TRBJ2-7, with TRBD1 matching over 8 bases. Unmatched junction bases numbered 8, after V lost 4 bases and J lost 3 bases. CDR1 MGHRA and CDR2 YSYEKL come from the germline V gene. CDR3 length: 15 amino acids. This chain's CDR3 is CASSLGQGGLYEQYF. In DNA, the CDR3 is TGCGCCAGCAGCCTAGGACAGGGTGGCCTCTACGAGCAGTACTTC.

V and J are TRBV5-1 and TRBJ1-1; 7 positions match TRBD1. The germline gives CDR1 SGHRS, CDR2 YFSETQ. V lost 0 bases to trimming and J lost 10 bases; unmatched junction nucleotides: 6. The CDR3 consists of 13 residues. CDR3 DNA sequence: TGCGCCAGCAGCTTGGTGGGGGACAGTGGAGCTTTCTTT. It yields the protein CASSLVGDSGAFF.

The CDR3: CASSERSRGPQHF. DNA of the CDR3: TGTGCCAGCAGTGAACGGAGCCGGGGGCCCCAGCATTTT. V is TRBV2 and J is TRBJ1-5, with D hard to call. Per germline, CDR1 SNHLY and CDR2 FYNNEI. V was clipped by 2 bases and J by 9 bases, with 11 bases between them. CDR3 length equals 13 residues.

This CDR3 reads CASTPGHAKNIQYF. CDR3 nucleotides: TGTGCCAGTACCCCAGGACACGCCAAAAACATTCAGTACTTC. The chain uses TRBV19 and TRBJ2-4, with D tentatively TRBD1 (5 bases). Germline V CDR1 and CDR2: LNHDA, SQIVND (reference sequence). The length of the CDR3 is 14 residues. Deletions cut 7 bases from V and 1 base from J, with 11 bases between.

CDR3 sequence (DNA): TGTGCCAGTAGTATAAGGGGCGGCAGGACTAATGAAAAACTGTTTTTT. Amino acid sequence: CASSIRGGRTNEKLFF. The rearrangement links TRBV19 to TRBJ1-4, with D possibly being TRBD1 (5 bases). Germline values: CDR1 LNHDA, CDR2 SQIVND (reference sequence). Trimming removed 2 bases at V and 2 bases at J, with 12 bases between. This CDR3 contains 16 residues. The complete variable domain, with remaining parts taken from reference TRBV19 and TRBJ1-4, reads DGGITQSPKYLFRKEGQNVTLSCEQNLNHDAMYWYRQDPGQGLRLIYYSQIVNDFQKGDIAEGYSVSREKKESFPLTVTSAQKNPTAFYLCASSIRGGRTNEKLFFGSGTQLSVL.

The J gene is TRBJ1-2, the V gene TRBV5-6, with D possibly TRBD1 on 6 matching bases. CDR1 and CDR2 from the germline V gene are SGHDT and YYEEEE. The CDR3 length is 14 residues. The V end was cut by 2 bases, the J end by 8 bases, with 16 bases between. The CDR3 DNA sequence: TGTGCCAGCAGCTTCTCAGGGGTAACGGGCGGCTACACCTTC. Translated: CASSFSGVTGGYTF.

CDR3 sequence: CASSFGRTDRGAYEQYF. In DNA form, the CDR3 reads TGTGCCAGCAGCTTCGGGCGGACCGACAGGGGAGCCTACGAGCAGTACTTC. The rearrangement joins TRBV7-9 to TRBJ2-7; 8 positions agree with TRBD1. There are 17 residues in the CDR3. V lost 3 bases, J lost 2 bases, and 12 bases stayed unmatched. From germline, CDR1 is SEHNR and CDR2 FQNEAQ (reference sequence).

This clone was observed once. CDR3 coding DNA: TGTGCCAGTTTACTAGCGGGCACAGATACGCAGTATTTT. Translating gives CASLLAGTDTQYF. This chain uses TRBV7-9 with TRBJ2-3; 8 bases are a match to TRBD2. Germline CDR1 and CDR2: SEHNR and FQNEAQ (reference sequence). The J segment lost 1 base and the V segment lost 9 bases, leaving 3 bases of the junction unmatched. The CDR3 runs to 13 residues.

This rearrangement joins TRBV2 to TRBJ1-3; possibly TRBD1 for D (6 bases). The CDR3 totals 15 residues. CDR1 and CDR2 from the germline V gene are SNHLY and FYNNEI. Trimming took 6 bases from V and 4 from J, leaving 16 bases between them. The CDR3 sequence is CASRAEQGWGNTIYF. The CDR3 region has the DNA TGTGCCAGCAGGGCAGAACAGGGTTGGGGAAACACCATATATTTT.

The CDR3 region is CASSLETGYGYTF. CDR3 DNA: TGTGCCAGCAGCTTGGAGACAGGCTATGGCTACACCTTC. The V and J genes are TRBV5-5 and TRBJ1-2, with a weak D call TRBD1 (6 bases). Germline V gene data show CDR1 as SGHKS and CDR2 as YYEKEE (reference sequence). V lost 0 bases and J lost 4, with 7 bases in between. The CDR3 length is 13 residues.

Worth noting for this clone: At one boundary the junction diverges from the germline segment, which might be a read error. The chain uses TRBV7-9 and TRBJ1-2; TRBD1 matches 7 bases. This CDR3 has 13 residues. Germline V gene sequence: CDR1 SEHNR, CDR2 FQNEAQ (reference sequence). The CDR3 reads CVSSLAGGYGYTF. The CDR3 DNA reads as TGTGTCAGCAGCTTAGCAGGGGGCTATGGCTACACCTTC.

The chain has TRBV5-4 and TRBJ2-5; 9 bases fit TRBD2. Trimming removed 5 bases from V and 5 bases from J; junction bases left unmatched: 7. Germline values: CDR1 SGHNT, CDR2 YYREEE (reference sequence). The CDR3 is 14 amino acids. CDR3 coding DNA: TGTGCCAGCAGTAGCGGGGGACCGGGTGAGACCCAGTACTTC. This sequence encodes CASSSGGPGETQYF.

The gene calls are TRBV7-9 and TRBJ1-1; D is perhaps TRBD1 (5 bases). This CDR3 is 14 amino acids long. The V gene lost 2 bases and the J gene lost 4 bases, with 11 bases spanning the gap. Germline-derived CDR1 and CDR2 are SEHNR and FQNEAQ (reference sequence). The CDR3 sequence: CASSLSGGRTEAFF. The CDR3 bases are TGTGCCAGCAGCTTATCGGGGGGTCGCACTGAAGCTTTCTTT.

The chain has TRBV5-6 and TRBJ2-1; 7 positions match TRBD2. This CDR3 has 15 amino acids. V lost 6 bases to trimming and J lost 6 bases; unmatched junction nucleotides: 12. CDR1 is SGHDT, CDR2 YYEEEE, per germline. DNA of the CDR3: TGTGCCAGCAACAACCCGGGGGGACTCCCCAATGAGCAGTTCTTC. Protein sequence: CASNNPGGLPNEQFF.

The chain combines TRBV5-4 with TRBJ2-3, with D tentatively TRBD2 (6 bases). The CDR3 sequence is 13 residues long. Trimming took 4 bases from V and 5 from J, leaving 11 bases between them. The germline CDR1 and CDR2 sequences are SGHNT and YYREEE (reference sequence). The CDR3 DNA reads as TGTGCCAGCAGCGACCCGGGGGAAGATACGCAGTATTTT. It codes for CASSDPGEDTQYF.

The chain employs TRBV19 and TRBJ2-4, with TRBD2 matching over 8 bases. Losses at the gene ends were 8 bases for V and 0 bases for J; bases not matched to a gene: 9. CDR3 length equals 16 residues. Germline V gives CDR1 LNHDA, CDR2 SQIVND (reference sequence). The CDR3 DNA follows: TGTGCCAGTGGATCAGGACTAGCCTCAGCCAAAAACATTCAGTACTTC. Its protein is CASGSGLASAKNIQYF.

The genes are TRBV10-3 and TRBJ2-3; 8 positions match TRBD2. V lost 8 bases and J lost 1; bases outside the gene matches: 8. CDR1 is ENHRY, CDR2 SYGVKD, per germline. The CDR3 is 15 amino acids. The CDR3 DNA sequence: TGTGCCATCGACCGGCGGGGGGCAGGCACAGATACGCAGTATTTT. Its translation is CAIDRRGAGTDTQYF.

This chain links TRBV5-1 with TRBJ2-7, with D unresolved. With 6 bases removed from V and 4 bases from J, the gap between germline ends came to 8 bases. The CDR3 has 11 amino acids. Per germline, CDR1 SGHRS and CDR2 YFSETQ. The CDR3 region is CASKSQYEQYF. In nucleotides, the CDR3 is TGCGCCAGCAAATCGCAGTACGAGCAGTACTTC.

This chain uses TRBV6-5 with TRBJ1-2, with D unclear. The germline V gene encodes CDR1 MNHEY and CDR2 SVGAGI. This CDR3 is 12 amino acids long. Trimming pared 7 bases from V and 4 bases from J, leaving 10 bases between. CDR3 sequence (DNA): TGTGCCAGCACACGCGGAACCTATGGCTACACCTTC. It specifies CASTRGTYGYTF.

The CDR3 nucleotides are TGTGCCAGCAACCAAGGGGGCATCGCTGAAGCTTTCTTT. Translating gives CASNQGGIAEAFF. J is TRBJ1-1 and V is TRBV25-1, with 7 bases that match TRBD1. Losses at the gene ends were 7 bases for V and 6 bases for J; bases not matched to a gene: 8. The CDR3 has 13 residues. Germline V gene lookup returns CDR1 MGHDK and CDR2 SYGVNS. The variable domain in full, completed from reference TRBV25-1 and TRBJ1-1, reads EADIYQTPRYLVIGTGKKITLECSQTMGHDKMYWYQQDPGMELHLIHYSYGVNSTEKGDLSSESTVSRIRTEHFPLTLESARPSHTSQYLCASNQGGIAEAFFGQGTRLTVV.